The next 10 T cell receptor beta chains were all read from a single sample in a study of shared clonotypes between healthy human individuals. Profiled with immunoSEQ multiplex PCR; TCRdb holds only in-frame clones, not every one. The table shows roughly 1 million clones, with roughly 74% occurring only once. What was sequenced was memory CD4+ T cells from PBMCs. Subset noted: CD45RA-negative fraction. These receptors all stem from a man aged 18 to 35 in good health. Some clones in this sample may be carry-over from other donors' samples.

This clone was seen only a few times. This sequence joins TRBV30 and TRBJ2-7; TRBD2 aligns across 7 bases. Germline assignment: CDR1 GTSNPN and CDR2 SVGIG (reference sequence). The J segment lost 2 bases and the V segment lost 2 bases, leaving 6 bases of the junction unmatched. The CDR3 covers 14 residues. The CDR3 sequence is CAWSRGAGTYEQYF. The CDR3 DNA reads TGTGCCTGGAGTAGGGGAGCGGGAACCTACGAGCAGTACTTC.

V usage is TRBV30 and J usage is TRBJ1-2; D perhaps matches TRBD1 (6 bases). From germline, CDR1 is GTSNPN and CDR2 SVGIG (reference sequence). The V gene lost 3 bases and the J gene lost 4 bases, with 15 bases spanning the gap. The CDR3 has 14 residues. DNA for the CDR3: TGTGCCTGGAGCGCGGGGGGGGCCGGCTATGGCTACACCTTC. It specifies CAWSAGGAGYGYTF. Full variable domain (rest looked up from reference TRBV30 and TRBJ1-2): SQTIHQWPATLVQPVGSPLSLECTVEGTSNPNLYWYRQAAGRGLQLLFYSVGIGQISSEVPQNLSASRPQDRQFILSSKKLLLSDSGFYLCAWSAGGAGYGYTFGSGTRLTVV.

The chain is built from TRBV7-3 and TRBJ2-5; D call uncertain. Germline values: CDR1 SGHTA, CDR2 FQGTGA. Trimming removed 2 bases from V and 3 bases from J, with 10 bases in between. This CDR3 has 14 amino acids. The CDR3 spells CASSLSGVEETQYF. The CDR3 nucleotides read TGTGCCAGCAGCTTATCAGGTGTCGAAGAGACCCAGTACTTC.

This clone occurred once. The J gene is TRBJ2-2, the V gene TRBV2; TRBD2 matches at 10 bases. The V gene's germline CDR1 is SNHLY and CDR2 FYNNEI. This CDR3 is 16 amino acids long. Trimming took 4 bases from V and 5 from J; bases not matched to a gene: 7. CDR3 nucleotide sequence: TGTGCCAGCAGTGTCCTAGCGGGAGAAATAACCGGGGAGCTGTTTTTT. The encoded protein is CASSVLAGEITGELFF. The full variable domain, with the rest looked up from reference TRBV2 and TRBJ2-2, is EPEVTQTPSHQVTQMGQEVILRCVPISNHLYFYWYRQILGQKVEFLVSFYNNEISEKSEIFDDQFSVERPDGSNFTLKIRSTKLEDSAMYFCASSVLAGEITGELFFGEGSRLTVL.

As concerns this clone: Within the sample, other DNA sequences also encode this same CDR3. The genes are TRBV18 and TRBJ2-7, with D possibly TRBD2 on 5 matching bases. CDR1 is KGHSH and CDR2 is LQKENI in the germline V gene. V was shortened by 1 base and J by 2 bases, with 6 bases between the two germline ends. The CDR3 length is 13 residues. DNA for the CDR3: TGTGCCAGCTCACCACAGGGAGCCTACGAGCAGTACTTC. Residues: CASSPQGAYEQYF.

This clone was counted ten times or more. This chain links TRBV4-1 with TRBJ2-2; no firm D call. The CDR3 is 16 residues long. The germline CDR1 and CDR2 sequences are MGHRA and YSYEKL. V lost 1 base to trimming and J lost 5 bases, with 14 bases between them. CDR3 DNA sequence: TGCGCCAGCAGCCAAGGGTTCCTTCTAGGTACCGGGGAGCTGTTTTTT. As protein: CASSQGFLLGTGELFF.

CDR3 coding DNA: TGCGCCAGCAGCCGAAGGGGACAGGGGGGGACCTACGAGCAGTACTTC. Translation gives CASSRRGQGGTYEQYF. The chain is built from TRBV4-1 and TRBJ2-7, with 11 bases that match TRBD1. The germline CDR1 and CDR2 sequences are MGHRA and YSYEKL. This CDR3 has 16 residues. V dropped 4 bases and J dropped 2; count of bases not matched to a gene: 7.

This clone was seen a few times. This rearrangement joins TRBV30 to TRBJ1-1, with D unclear. From germline, CDR1 is GTSNPN and CDR2 SVGIG (reference sequence). Trimming removed 8 bases from V and 2 bases from J, with 15 bases in between. The CDR3 contains 13 residues. DNA for the CDR3: TGTGCCCTGGGGAGATGGGGAAACACTGAAGCTTTCTTT. Translated, it gives CALGRWGNTEAFF. Full variable domain (missing parts from reference TRBV30 and TRBJ1-1): SQTIHQWPATLVQPVGSPLSLECTVEGTSNPNLYWYRQAAGRGLQLLFYSVGIGQISSEVPQNLSASRPQDRQFILSSKKLLLSDSGFYLCALGRWGNTEAFFGQGTRLTVV.

V usage is TRBV9 and J usage is TRBJ1-2, with 10 bases matching TRBD1. V shed 0 bases and J 6 bases; nucleotides not matched to a gene: 5. The CDR3 length is 15 residues. Germline loops: CDR1 SGDLS, CDR2 YYNGEE. The CDR3 DNA reads as TGTGCCAGCAGCGTAGGAGTTGGACAGGGGGATGGCTACACCTTC. Residues: CASSVGVGQGDGYTF.

The CDR3 here is CASSKLAGHYNEQFF. The CDR3 coding sequence is TGTGCCAGCAGCAAACTAGCGGGTCATTACAATGAGCAGTTCTTC. The gene calls are TRBV27 and TRBJ2-1; TRBD2 matches 9 bases. From germline, CDR1 is MNHEY and CDR2 SMNVEV (reference sequence). The V and J ends lost 6 bases and 4 bases, in that order; junction bases with no gene match: 7. CDR3 length: 15 residues.